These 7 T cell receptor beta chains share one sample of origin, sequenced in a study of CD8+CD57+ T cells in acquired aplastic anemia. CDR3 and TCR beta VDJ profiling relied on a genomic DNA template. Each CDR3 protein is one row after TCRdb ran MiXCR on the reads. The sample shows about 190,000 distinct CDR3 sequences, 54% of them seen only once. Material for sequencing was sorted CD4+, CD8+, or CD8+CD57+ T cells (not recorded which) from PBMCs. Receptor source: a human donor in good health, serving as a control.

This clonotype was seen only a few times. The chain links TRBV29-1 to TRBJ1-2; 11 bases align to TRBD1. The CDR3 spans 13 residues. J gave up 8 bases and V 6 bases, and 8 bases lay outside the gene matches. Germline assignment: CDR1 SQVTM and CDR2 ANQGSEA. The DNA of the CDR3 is TGCAGCGTGTCGGACAGGGGGCCAGGAGGCTACACCTTC. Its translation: CSVSDRGPGGYTF.

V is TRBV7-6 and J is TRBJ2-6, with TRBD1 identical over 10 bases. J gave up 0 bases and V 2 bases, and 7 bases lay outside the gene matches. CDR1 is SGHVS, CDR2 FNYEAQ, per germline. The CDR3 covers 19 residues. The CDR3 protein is CASSLIEGQGSSGANVLTF. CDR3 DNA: TGTGCCAGCAGCTTAATAGAGGGACAGGGGAGCTCTGGGGCCAACGTCCTGACTTTC.

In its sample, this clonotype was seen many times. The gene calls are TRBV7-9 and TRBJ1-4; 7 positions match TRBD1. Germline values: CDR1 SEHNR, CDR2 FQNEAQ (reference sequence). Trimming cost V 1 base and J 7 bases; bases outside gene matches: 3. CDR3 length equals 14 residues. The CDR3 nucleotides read TGTGCCAGCAGCTTAGGGGGGACAGCTGAAAAACTGTTTTTT. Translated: CASSLGGTAEKLFF.

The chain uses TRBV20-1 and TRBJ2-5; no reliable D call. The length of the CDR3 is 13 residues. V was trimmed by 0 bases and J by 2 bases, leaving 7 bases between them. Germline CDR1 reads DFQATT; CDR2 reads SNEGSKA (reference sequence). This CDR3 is CSARDGGQETQYF. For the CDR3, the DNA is TGCAGTGCTAGAGACGGCGGTCAAGAGACCCAGTACTTC.

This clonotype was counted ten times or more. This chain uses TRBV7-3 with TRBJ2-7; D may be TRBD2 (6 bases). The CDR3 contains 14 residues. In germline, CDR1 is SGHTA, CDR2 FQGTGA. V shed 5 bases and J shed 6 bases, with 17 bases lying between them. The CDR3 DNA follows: TGTGCCAGCAGCCCCGACCCGACAGCGGGCGAGCAGTACTTC. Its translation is CASSPDPTAGEQYF.

CDR3 loop: CAISETQTVFNSPLHF. Written as DNA, the CDR3 is TGTGCCATCAGTGAGACCCAGACAGTTTTTAATTCACCCCTCCACTTT. V gene TRBV10-3 combines with J gene TRBJ1-6, with D perhaps TRBD1 (5 bases). Trimming pared 2 bases from V and 6 bases from J, leaving 14 bases between. The CDR3 extends over 16 amino acids. Germline V gives CDR1 ENHRY, CDR2 SYGVKD.

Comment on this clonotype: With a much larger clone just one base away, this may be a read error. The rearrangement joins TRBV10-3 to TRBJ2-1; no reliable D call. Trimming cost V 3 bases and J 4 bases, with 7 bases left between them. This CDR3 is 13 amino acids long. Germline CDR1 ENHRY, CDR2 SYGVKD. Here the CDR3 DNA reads TGTGCCATCAGTGAAAGCAGGTACAATGAGCAGTTCTTC. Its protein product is CAISESRYNEQFF.